This entry features one T cell receptor (beta chain) sequence. As handled by the study authors: Estimates of nucleated cell counts were drawn from the amplification of reference gene primers. Some clones are missing from TCRdb's copy, which holds only in-frame ones; the method was immunoSEQ multiplex PCR. V and J calls plus clone size are reproduced from that table; the DNA served to infer D and trimming. The repertoire holds around 190,000 clones, with 86% as singletons. CDR1 and CDR2 from the germline V gene are SGDLS and YYNGEE. V was clipped by 3 bases and J by 2 bases, with 8 bases between them. This CDR3 spans 13 amino acids. This sample stems from a study of blood T cell repertoires in COVID-19.

Input material: peripheral blood. The rearrangement uses TRBV9 and TRBJ1-2; possibly TRBD1 for D (5 bases). This TCR was sampled from a man between 65 and 80 years old with active or convalescent COVID-19. The CDR3 loop reads CASSATVNYGYTF. The CDR3 coding sequence is TGTGCCAGCAGCGCGACAGTCAACTATGGCTACACCTTC.